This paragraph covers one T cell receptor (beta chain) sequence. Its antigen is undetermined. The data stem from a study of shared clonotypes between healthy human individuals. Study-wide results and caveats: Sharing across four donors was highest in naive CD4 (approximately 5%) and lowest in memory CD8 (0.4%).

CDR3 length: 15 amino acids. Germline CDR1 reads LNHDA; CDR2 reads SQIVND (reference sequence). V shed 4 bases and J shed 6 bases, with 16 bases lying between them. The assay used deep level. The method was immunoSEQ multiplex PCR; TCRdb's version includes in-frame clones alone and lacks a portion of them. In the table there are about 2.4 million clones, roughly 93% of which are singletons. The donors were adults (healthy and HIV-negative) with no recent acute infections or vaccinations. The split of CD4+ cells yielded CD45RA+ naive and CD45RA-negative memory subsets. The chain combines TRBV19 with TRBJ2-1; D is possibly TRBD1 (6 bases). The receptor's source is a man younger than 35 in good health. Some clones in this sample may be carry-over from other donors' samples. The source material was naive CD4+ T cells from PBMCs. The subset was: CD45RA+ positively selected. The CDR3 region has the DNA TGTGCCAGTAGTAGTCTCGCGACAGGAAGCAATGAGCAGTTCTTC. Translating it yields CASSSLATGSNEQFF. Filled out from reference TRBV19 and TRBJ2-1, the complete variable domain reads DGGITQSPKYLFRKEGQNVTLSCEQNLNHDAMYWYRQDPGQGLRLIYYSQIVNDFQKGDIAEGYSVSREKKESFPLTVTSAQKNPTAFYLCASSSLATGSNEQFFGPGTRLTVL.